Listed here is a single T cell receptor (beta chain). Its matching antigen is unknown. The data are from a study of CD8 T cells in ankylosing spondylitis. This CDR3 has 16 residues. The germline CDR1 and CDR2 sequences are LGHDT and YNNKEL (reference sequence). V was cut by 0 bases and J by 5 bases, with 16 bases left in between. TCRdb fed the 5' RACE reads into MiXCR, producing one record per CDR3 protein. The sample records roughly 700,000 distinct CDR3 sequences, roughly 20% being singletons. Findings of the study overall: Clones linked to disease, bearing a CD8+ phenotype, were relatively rare in peripheral blood. Made up of about eight highly homologous variants, a TCR beta motif appeared characteristic of ankylosing spondylitis blood. Reportedly, matched ankylosing spondylitis synovial fluid was significantly enriched for disease-linked clones.

This TCR was recovered from a male donor with ankylosing spondylitis. The chain combines TRBV3-1 with TRBJ2-5; the D gene is possibly TRBD1 (6 bases). Material for sequencing was blood, either unsorted or a sorted T cell fraction (not recorded which). CDR3 in amino acids: CASSQDFGTKTETQYF. The DNA for the CDR3 is TGTGCCAGCAGCCAAGATTTCGGGACAAAAACGGAGACCCAGTACTTC.